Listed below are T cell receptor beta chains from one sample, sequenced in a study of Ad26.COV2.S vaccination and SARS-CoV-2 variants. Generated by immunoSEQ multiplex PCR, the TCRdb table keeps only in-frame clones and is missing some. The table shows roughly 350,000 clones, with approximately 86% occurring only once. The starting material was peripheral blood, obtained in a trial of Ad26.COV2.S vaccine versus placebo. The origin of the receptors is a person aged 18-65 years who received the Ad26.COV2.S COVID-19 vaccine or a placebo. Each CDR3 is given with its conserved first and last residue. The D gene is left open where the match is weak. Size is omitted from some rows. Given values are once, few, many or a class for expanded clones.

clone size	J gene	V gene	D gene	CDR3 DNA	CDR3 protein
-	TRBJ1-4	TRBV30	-	TGTGCCTGGACCGACACTGTGCGTGAAAAACTGTTTTTT	CAWTDTVREKLFF
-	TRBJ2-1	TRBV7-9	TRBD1	TGTGCCAGCAGCTCCGGGACAGGCTACAATGAGCAGTTCTTC	CASSSGTGYNEQFF
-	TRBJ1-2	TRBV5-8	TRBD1	TGTGCCAGCAGCTTGGGACAGGGCACTTACTATGGCTACACCTTC	CASSLGQGTYYGYTF
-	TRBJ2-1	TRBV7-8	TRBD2	TGTGCCAGCAGCTTAGACCCCACCCTGACTAGCGGGTACAATGAGCAGTTCTTC	CASSLDPTLTSGYNEQFF
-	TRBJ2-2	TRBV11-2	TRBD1	TGTGCCAGCAGCTCTACAGGGGTGGGGGAGCTGTTTTTT	CASSSTGVGELFF
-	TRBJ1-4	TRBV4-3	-	TGCGCCAGCAGCCAAGGTCAGGGGCTGGGGGAAAAACTGTTTTTT	CASSQGQGLGEKLFF
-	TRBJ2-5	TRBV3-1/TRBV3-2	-	TGTGCCAGCAGCCAAGGCAAACTCCAAGAGACCCAGTACTTC	CASSQGKLQETQYF
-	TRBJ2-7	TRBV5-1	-	TGCGCCAGCAGAATGGGGTGGGGAGACAGCTCCTACGAGCAGTACTTC	CASRMGWGDSSYEQYF
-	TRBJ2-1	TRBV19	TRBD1	TGTGCCAGTACGGGACAGCATTCACCCAACTCCTACAATGAGCAGTTCTTC	CASTGQHSPNSYNEQFF
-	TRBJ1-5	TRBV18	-	TGTGCCAGCTCACCATCGGGGAATAGCAATCAGCCCCAGCATTTT	CASSPSGNSNQPQHF
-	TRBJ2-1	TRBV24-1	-	TGTGCCACCAGGGCCCTCCCAGCGGAGTACAATGAGCAGTTCTTC	CATRALPAEYNEQFF
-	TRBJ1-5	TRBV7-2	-	TGTGCCAGCAGCACGATGGCCTCCTGGGATCAGCCCCAGCATTTT	CASSTMASWDQPQHF
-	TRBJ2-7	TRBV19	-	TGTGCCAGTAGTATAGTGGCAGGAGCCGGCGAGCAGTACTTC	CASSIVAGAGEQYF
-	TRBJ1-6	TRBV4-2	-	TGTGCCAGCAGCCAAGAGAGGGGGAGCAATTCACCCCTCCACTTT	CASSQERGSNSPLHF
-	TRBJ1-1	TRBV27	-	TGTGCCAGCACCCTATCGGGTATGAACACTGAAGCTTTCTTT	CASTLSGMNTEAFF
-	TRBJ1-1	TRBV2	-	TGTGCCAGCAGTCAACAGCGGATGAACACTGAAGCTTTCTTT	CASSQQRMNTEAFF
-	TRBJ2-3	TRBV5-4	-	TGTGCCAGCAGCTCTGGGGGGGGGCTCACAGATACGCAGTATTTT	CASSSGGGLTDTQYF
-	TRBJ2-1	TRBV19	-	TGTGCCAGTAGTATGGTCGGTCGGCTAAGGGATGAGCAGTTCTTC	CASSMVGRLRDEQFF
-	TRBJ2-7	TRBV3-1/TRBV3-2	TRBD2	TGTGCCAGCAGCCAAGTTTCTAGCGGGAGCCCCTACGAGCAGTACTTC	CASSQVSSGSPYEQYF
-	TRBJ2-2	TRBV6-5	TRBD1	TGTGCCAGCAGGCAGACAGGGTCCGGGGAGCTGTTTTTT	CASRQTGSGELFF
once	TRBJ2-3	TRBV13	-	TGTGCCAGCAGCTTAATCGCCGATACGCAGTATTTT	CASSLIADTQYF
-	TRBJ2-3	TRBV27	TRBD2	TGTGCCAGCGGCCGTTCTAGCGGGATTAGCACAGATACGCAGTATTTT	CASGRSSGISTDTQYF
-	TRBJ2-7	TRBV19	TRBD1	TGTGCCAGGACAGGGGGGCCGTACTTC	CARTGGPYF
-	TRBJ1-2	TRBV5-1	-	TGCGCCAGCAGCACCTACAGGGCGGGCTACACCTTC	CASSTYRAGYTF
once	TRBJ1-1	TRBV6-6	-	TGTGCCAGCACCTTCCCAGATTCGAACACTGAAGCTTTCTTT	CASTFPDSNTEAFF
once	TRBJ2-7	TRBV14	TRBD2	TGTGCCAGCAGCGCCCGGGACTACTCCTACGAGCAGTACTTC	CASSARDYSYEQYF
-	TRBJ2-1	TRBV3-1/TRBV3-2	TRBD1	TGTGCCAGCAGCCAAGTTTTAGGGGGCATCGCCAATGAGCAGTTCTTC	CASSQVLGGIANEQFF
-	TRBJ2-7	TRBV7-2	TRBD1	TGTGCCAGCAGCTCCACAGGGGGCTCCCCTACACGGCAGTACTTC	CASSSTGGSPTRQYF
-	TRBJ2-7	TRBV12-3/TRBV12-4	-	TGTGCCAGCAGTTTCTTGCCTTACGAGCAGTACTTC	CASSFLPYEQYF
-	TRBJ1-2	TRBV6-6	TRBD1	TGTGCCAGCAGTACCTCCCAGGGGGCCCTCTATGGCTACACCTTC	CASSTSQGALYGYTF
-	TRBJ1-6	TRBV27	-	TGTGCCAGCAGTAGCCAGGCGCCTAATGGGCCCCTCCACTTT	CASSSQAPNGPLHF
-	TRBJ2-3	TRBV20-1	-	TGCAGTGCTAGTCCCCAGCGCCTCACAGATACGCAGTATTTT	CSASPQRLTDTQYF
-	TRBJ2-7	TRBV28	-	TGTGCCAGCAGTCCTTATTCAGGGGGAGGCGAGCAGTACTTC	CASSPYSGGGEQYF
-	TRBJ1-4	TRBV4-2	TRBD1	TGTGCCAGCAGCCAAGGGGGACAGGCAGCTAATGAAAAACTGTTTTTT	CASSQGGQAANEKLFF
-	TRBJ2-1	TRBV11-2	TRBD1	TGTGCCAGCAGCTTAGATGACTGGGACAGGGTAGGTGAGCAGTTCTTC	CASSLDDWDRVGEQFF
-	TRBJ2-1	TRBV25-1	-	TGTGCCAGCAGTGAACCCGGACTACGAGACAATGAGCAGTTCTTC	CASSEPGLRDNEQFF
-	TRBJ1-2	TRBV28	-	TGTGCCAGCAGTTTATCGGGCCGGTCTCGGGGCTACACCTTC	CASSLSGRSRGYTF
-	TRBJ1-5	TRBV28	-	TGTGCCAAGAGGGGGAGCGAGAGCAATCAGCCCCAGCATTTT	CAKRGSESNQPQHF
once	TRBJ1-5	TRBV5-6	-	TGTGCCAGCAGCTTGGCCGGGGTTACGACAGGTCAGCCCCAGCATTTT	CASSLAGVTTGQPQHF
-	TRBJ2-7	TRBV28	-	TGTGCCAGCAGTTTTCGGGGCTCCGGTGGGGAGCAGTACTTC	CASSFRGSGGEQYF
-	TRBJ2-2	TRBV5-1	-	TGCGCCAGTGCGGAGGGGGGGGCTTGGACCGGGGAGCTGTTTTTT	CASAEGGAWTGELFF